Reported below is one T cell receptor beta chain. Its target is unknown. 60 Vbeta and 13 Jbeta primers were used in PCR. Profiled with immunoSEQ multiplex PCR; TCRdb holds only in-frame clones, not every one. The table includes about 150,000 clones, roughly 80% detected once. This sample is part of a study of cytomegalovirus exposure and HLA in healthy donors. Study-level background: The study placed about 81% of its 350 to 400 genotyped donors in the Caucasian-associated ancestry cluster. Overall study results and limits: A missense DCLRE1C variant was associated with V- and J-gene trimming of TCR beta chains in a later analysis, and an independent cohort replicated the association. Three CMV-associated chains proved CMV antigen-specific in vitro.

Germline loops: CDR1 MNHNY, CDR2 SVGAGI (reference sequence). This CDR3 has 13 residues. Trimming removed 6 bases from V and 7 bases from J, with 13 bases in between. The receptor comes from a man younger than 35 in good health and CMV-seronegative. The chain has TRBV6-6 and TRBJ2-4; unclear D gene. The sample consisted of PBMCs. The CDR3, as DNA: TGTGCCAGCAGCCCGACAAACCAGAACATTCAGTACTTC. This codes for CASSPTNQNIQYF.